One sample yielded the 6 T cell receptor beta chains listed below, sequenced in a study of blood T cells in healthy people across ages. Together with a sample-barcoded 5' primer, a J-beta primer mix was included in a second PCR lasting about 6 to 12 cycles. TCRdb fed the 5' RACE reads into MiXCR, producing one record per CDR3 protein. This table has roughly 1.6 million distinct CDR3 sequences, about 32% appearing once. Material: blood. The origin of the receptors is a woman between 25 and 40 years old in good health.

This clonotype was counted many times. The CDR3 DNA follows: TGTGCCAGCACCATATCACTAGCGGGACTCCAAGAGACCCAGTACTTC. Amino acids: CASTISLAGLQETQYF. The chain links TRBV13 to TRBJ2-5; 10 nucleotides align to TRBD2. The V gene's germline CDR1 is PRHDT and CDR2 FYEKMQ (reference sequence). V shed 7 bases, J shed 1 base, and the junction held 9 bases outside the gene matches. The CDR3 runs 16 residues.

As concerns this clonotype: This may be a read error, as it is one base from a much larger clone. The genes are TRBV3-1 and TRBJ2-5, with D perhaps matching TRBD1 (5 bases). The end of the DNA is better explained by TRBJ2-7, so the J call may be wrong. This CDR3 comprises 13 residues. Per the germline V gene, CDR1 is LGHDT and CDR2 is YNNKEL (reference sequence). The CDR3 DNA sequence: TGTGCCAGCAGCCATGGTGACAGCCACGAGCAGTACTTC. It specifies CASSHGDSHEQYF.

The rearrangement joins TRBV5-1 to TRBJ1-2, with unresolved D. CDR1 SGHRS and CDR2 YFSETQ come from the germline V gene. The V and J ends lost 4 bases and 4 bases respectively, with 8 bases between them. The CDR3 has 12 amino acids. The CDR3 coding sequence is TGCGCCAGCAGCACGAACAGCTATGGCTACACCTTC. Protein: CASSTNSYGYTF.

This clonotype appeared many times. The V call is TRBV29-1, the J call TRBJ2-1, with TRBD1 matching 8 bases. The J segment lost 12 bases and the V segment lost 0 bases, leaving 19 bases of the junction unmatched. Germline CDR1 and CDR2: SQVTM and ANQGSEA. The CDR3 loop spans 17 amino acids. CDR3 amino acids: CSVEDQGAGGQGQGQFF. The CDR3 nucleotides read TGCAGCGTTGAAGATCAGGGGGCAGGGGGGCAGGGCCAAGGGCAGTTCTTC.

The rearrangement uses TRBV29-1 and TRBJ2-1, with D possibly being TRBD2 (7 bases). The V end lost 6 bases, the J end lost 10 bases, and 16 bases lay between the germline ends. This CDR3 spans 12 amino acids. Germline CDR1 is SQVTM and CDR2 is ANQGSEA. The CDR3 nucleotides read TGCAGCGTGGAGGGGGACTACCGCGAGCAGTTCTTC. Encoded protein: CSVEGDYREQFF.

CDR3 DNA sequence: TGTGCCAGCAGTCCCACCCCGAACCACTACGAGCAGTACTTC. It is translated as CASSPTPNHYEQYF. The gene calls are TRBV27 and TRBJ2-7, with D unresolved. Deletions cut 5 bases from V and 3 bases from J, with 14 bases between. This CDR3 comprises 14 residues. The V gene's germline CDR1 is MNHEY and CDR2 SMNVEV (reference sequence).